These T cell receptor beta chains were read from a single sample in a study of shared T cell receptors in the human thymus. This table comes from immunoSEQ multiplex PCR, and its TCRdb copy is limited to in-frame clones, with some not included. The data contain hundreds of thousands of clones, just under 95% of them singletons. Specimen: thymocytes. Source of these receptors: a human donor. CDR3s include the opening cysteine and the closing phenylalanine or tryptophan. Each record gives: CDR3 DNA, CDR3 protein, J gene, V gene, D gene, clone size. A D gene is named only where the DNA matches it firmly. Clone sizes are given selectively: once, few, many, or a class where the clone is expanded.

TGCGCCAGCAGCTATAGGGGCCCCGATGAGCAGTTCTTC,CASSYRGPDEQFF,TRBJ2-1,TRBV4-1,.,.
TGTGCCAGCAGTCCAAGTGGGAGACGGGGCAATCAGCCCCAGCATTTT,CASSPSGRRGNQPQHF,TRBJ1-5,TRBV7-6,.,few
TGTGCCAGCAGCCCGACAGGGTTTGGCACAGATACGCAGTATTTT,CASSPTGFGTDTQYF,TRBJ2-3,TRBV6-5,TRBD1,once
TGCGCCAGCAGCCAAGGAGGGGTTGGAACTGAAGCTTTCTTT,CASSQGGVGTEAFF,TRBJ1-1,TRBV4-3,.,.
TGTGCCAGCATCCACTACGACGCTCCTACCTACGAGCAGTACTTC,CASIHYDAPTYEQYF,TRBJ2-7,TRBV6-6,.,.
TGTGCCAGCAGTGAAGCTCGGAACAGGGGGCGTAGGGCTTTCTTT,CASSEARNRGRRAFF,TRBJ1-1,TRBV6-1,TRBD1,.
TGTGCCAGCTCACCTGCCTTGGTGGAGCGGGCGTACAATGAGCAGTTCTTC,CASSPALVERAYNEQFF,TRBJ2-1,TRBV18,.,.
TGCGCCAGCAGCCAAGAGAGATCCGGCCGTAGCTCCTACGAGCAGTACTTC,CASSQERSGRSSYEQYF,TRBJ2-7,TRBV4-1,.,.
TGTGCCAGCAGTTTAAACAGGAGGATCACTGAAGCTTTCTTT,CASSLNRRITEAFF,TRBJ1-1,TRBV27,.,.
TGTGCCAGCACCCAAGGGGGTCGGCCCCAGCATTTT,CASTQGGRPQHF,TRBJ1-5,TRBV6-1,.,.
TGTGCCAGCAGCTTTGCGCTAGCGGGAGGGCCGAGGGAGACCCAGTACTTC,CASSFALAGGPRETQYF,TRBJ2-5,TRBV5-6,TRBD2,.
TGTGCCAGCTTTGTGCGGGATGAGCAGTTCTTC,CASFVRDEQFF,TRBJ2-1,TRBV27,.,.
TGTGCCAGCAGCTTAGCACCTAGCGTGGTCTCCTACGAGCAGTACTTC,CASSLAPSVVSYEQYF,TRBJ2-7,TRBV7-9,.,.
TGCAGCGTTGAGTTGCAGGTTGGCACTGAAGCTTTCTTT,CSVELQVGTEAFF,TRBJ1-1,TRBV29-1,.,.
TGTGCCAGCAGTCCTACTCACGACCCCATTCTTCTTAATGAGCAGTTCTTC,CASSPTHDPILLNEQFF,TRBJ2-1,TRBV28,.,.
TGTGCCAGCAGCGTAGAACAGGGGCTGGCTAACTATGGCTACACCTTC,CASSVEQGLANYGYTF,TRBJ1-2,TRBV9,TRBD1,.
TGTGCCAGCAGCTTATGGGCGGACCGCCCTATGAATCAGCCCCAGCATTTT,CASSLWADRPMNQPQHF,TRBJ1-5,TRBV7-2,.,.
TGTGCCAGTAGTAGGGGAGGGAGATCCTACGAGCAGTACTTC,CASSRGGRSYEQYF,TRBJ2-7,TRBV19,TRBD2,.
TGTGCCAGCAGTTTTCCGGTAAGCGGAGAGCCCCACCGGGACAGAAGCAATCAGCCCCAGCATTTT,CASSFPVSGEPHRDRSNQPQHF,TRBJ1-5,TRBV28,TRBD1,.
TGTGCCAGCAGCTTGGACTATGACTCTGGGGCCAACGTCCTGACTTTC,CASSLDYDSGANVLTF,TRBJ2-6,TRBV5-4,.,.
TGTGCCACCAGCAGACTTAGCGGGAGCGCGAACACCGGGGAGCTGTTTTTT,CATSRLSGSANTGELFF,TRBJ2-2,TRBV15,TRBD2,once
TGTGCCAGCAGCTTAGGGGGACAGGGGGCCCCGGGCACCGGGGAGCTGTTTTTT,CASSLGGQGAPGTGELFF,TRBJ2-2,TRBV7-9,TRBD1,.
TGCAGCGTTGGGTATTGCGGGAGTCAGGACAATGAGCAGTTCTTC,CSVGYCGSQDNEQFF,TRBJ2-1,TRBV29-1,TRBD2,.
TGTGCCAGCAGTTACTGGGGCGGAGCGTACCAAGAGACCCAGTACTTC,CASSYWGGAYQETQYF,TRBJ2-5,TRBV27,.,.
TGTGCCAGCAGTTTAGACAGGGGGTTGGCAGATACGCAGTATTTT,CASSLDRGLADTQYF,TRBJ2-3,TRBV27,TRBD1,.
TGTGCCAGCAGTTCCTGGAAGCCACTACTAGCGGGGGCGTTCGAGCAGTACTTC,CASSSWKPLLAGAFEQYF,TRBJ2-7,TRBV27,TRBD2,.
TGTGCCAGCAGCTTCAGTCCGGGAGCGAAAAACATTCAGTACTTC,CASSFSPGAKNIQYF,TRBJ2-4,TRBV11-1,.,.
TGTGCCATCAGTGAGGGACTCGAGCAGTACTTC,CAISEGLEQYF,TRBJ2-7,TRBV10-3,.,.
TGTGCCAGCAGCCCGGGCGGCTCCTACGAGCAGTACTTC,CASSPGGSYEQYF,TRBJ2-7,TRBV7-3,.,.
TGTGCCAGCAGCCCGGGACTAGCGGGAGCAGTGAACACCGGGGAGCTGTTTTTT,CASSPGLAGAVNTGELFF,TRBJ2-2,TRBV14,TRBD2,.
TGTGCCAGCAGCCCCGCTTGGAATCAGCCCCAGCATTTT,CASSPAWNQPQHF,TRBJ1-5,TRBV7-9,.,.